This TCR beta chain was sequenced during a study of regulatory T cells in long-lasting Graves disease. Study conclusions and caveats: The analysis examined peripheral blood only and excluded thyroid tissue. Patients with persistent disease showed a bias toward TRBV28, TRBJ1-2 and TRBJ2-5.

Sample time point: persistent/refractory GD, antithyroid drugs over 5 years with positive TRAb. RNA extracted from PBMCs served as the sequencing template. Per germline, CDR1 SNHLY and CDR2 FYNNEI. CDR3 length: 14 residues. Trimming removed 3 bases from V and 6 bases from J, with 15 bases in between. A remark on this clonotype: Its antigen is unknown.

The authors built TCR beta libraries using iRepertoire HTBI primers and Arm-PCR of CDR3 regions. Each CDR3 protein gets one entry after TCRdb re-called the multiplex PCR reads with MiXCR. The sample carries approximately 400,000 distinct CDR3 sequences, under 25% recorded once. This material consisted of peripheral blood mononuclear cells (PBMCs), taken when the disease was refractory, from a patient treated with antithyroid drugs. The clonotype comes from a female donor with Graves disease. The rearrangement joins TRBV2 to TRBJ2-7; weak D call: TRBD1 (5 bases). CDR3 bases: TGTGCCAGCAGTGACCACAAGGGGCTCGGCGAGCAGTACTTC. Amino acids: CASSDHKGLGEQYF. The full variable domain, with the rest looked up from reference TRBV2 and TRBJ2-7, is EPEVTQTPSHQVTQMGQEVILRCVPISNHLYFYWYRQILGQKVEFLVSFYNNEISEKSEIFDDQFSVERPDGSNFTLKIRSTKLEDSAMYFCASSDHKGLGEQYFGPGTRLTVT.